One T cell receptor beta chain is described in this entry. From germline, CDR1 is SGHAT and CDR2 FQNNGV. Trimming removed 5 bases from V and 8 bases from J, with 15 bases in between. This CDR3 has 13 amino acids. The data stem from a study of blood T cell repertoires in COVID-19. Study as a whole: There were acute and convalescent COVID-19 samples, and they came from the United States, Italy and Spain. T cells, B-cell-depleted T cells, or PBMCs supplied cDNA or gDNA.

As originally analysed: Researchers report that nucleated cell counts were estimated from reference gene primer amplification. Assay: immunoSEQ multiplex PCR; the TCRdb copy retains only in-frame clones and omits some. The V and J calls and clone size were taken over from that table, and D and trimming were inferred from the DNA. The sample has under 200,000 clones, under 85% seen once; the top ten hold approximately 6.5%. The TCR sequence derives from a woman in her thirties or forties with acute or convalescent COVID-19. The rearrangement links TRBV11-2 to TRBJ1-2; D call uncertain. The sequencing input was peripheral blood. The CDR3 DNA reads as TGTGCCAGCAGCCTCAACCGGGAGCCAGGCTACACCTTC. This gives the protein CASSLNREPGYTF.